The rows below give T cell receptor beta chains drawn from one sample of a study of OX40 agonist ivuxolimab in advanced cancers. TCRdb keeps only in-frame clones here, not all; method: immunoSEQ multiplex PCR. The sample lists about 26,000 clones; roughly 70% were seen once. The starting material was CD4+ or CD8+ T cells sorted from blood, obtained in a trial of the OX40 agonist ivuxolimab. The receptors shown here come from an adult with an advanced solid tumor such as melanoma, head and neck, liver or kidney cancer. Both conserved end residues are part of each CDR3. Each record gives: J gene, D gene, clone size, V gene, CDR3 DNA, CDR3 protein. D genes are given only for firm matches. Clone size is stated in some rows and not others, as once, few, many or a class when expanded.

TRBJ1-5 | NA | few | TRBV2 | TGTGCCTCCCGGGGGGAAAGAGAGGAAAGCAATCAGCCCCAGCATTTT | CASRGEREESNQPQHF
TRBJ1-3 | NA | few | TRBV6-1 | TGTGCCAGCAGTGAAGGAGACCGCCTAACCGGAAACACCATATATTTT | CASSEGDRLTGNTIYF
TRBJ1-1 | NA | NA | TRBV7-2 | TGTGCCAGCAGCTTAGGGAGGAACACTGAAGCTTTCTTT | CASSLGRNTEAFF
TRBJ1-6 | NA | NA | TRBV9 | TGTGCCAGCAGCTTCGACGGTAATTCACCCCTCCACTTT | CASSFDGNSPLHF
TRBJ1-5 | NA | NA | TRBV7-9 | TGTGCCAGCAGCTTTCAAAATCAGCCCCAGCATTTT | CASSFQNQPQHF
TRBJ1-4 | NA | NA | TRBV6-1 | TGTGCCAGCAGTGAAGCAGCGCAGGGGAGAATGATTTTT | CASSEAAQGRMIF
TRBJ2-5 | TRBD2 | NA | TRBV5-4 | TGTGCCAGCAGCTTCGGACTAGCGGGGGTTGGGGAGACCCAGTACTTC | CASSFGLAGVGETQYF
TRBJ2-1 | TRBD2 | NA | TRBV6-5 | TGTGCCAGCAGCAGAGAGCGGGGACCGTACAATGAGCAGTTCTTC | CASSRERGPYNEQFF
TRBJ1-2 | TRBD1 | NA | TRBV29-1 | TGCAGCGTTGCCGGACAGGGGGCGACCCTTTATGGCTACACCTTC | CSVAGQGATLYGYTF
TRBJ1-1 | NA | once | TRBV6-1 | TGTGCCAGTTATGGGGGGGTACGTGAAGCTTTCTTT | CASYGGVREAFF
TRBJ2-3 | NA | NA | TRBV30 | TGTGCCTGGAGTGCCTCGGAAGCCAATACGCAGTATTTT | CAWSASEANTQYF
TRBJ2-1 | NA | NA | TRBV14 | TGTGCCAGCAGCCAAGAAGGCCTGGGGATTTACAATGAGCAGTTCTTC | CASSQEGLGIYNEQFF
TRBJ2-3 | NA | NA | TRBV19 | TGTGCCAGTAGTAACCCAGTCGAAGGGCCAGATACGCAGTATTTT | CASSNPVEGPDTQYF
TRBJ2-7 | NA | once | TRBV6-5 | TGTGCCAGCAGCCCCGAGTGGGCAGGGCCCTACGAGCAGTACTTC | CASSPEWAGPYEQYF
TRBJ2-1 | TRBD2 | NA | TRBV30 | TGTGCCTGGAGACCCCCTTCGGGGGGTTACAATGAGCAGTTCTTC | CAWRPPSGGYNEQFF
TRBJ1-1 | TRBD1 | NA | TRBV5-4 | TGTGCCAGCAAAGGGCCCACCGGACAGGTTAACACTGAAGCTTTCTTT | CASKGPTGQVNTEAFF
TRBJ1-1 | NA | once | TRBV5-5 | TGTGCCAGCAGCTTGGCGAAACCCTTCTGGACTGAAGCTTTCTTT | CASSLAKPFWTEAFF
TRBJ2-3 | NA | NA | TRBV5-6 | TGTGCCAGCAGCTTCGCGGGGCAATTCACAGATACGCAGTATTTT | CASSFAGQFTDTQYF
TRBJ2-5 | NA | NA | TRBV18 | TGTGCCAGCTCACCCGGGACCACAAAAGAGACCCAGTACTTC | CASSPGTTKETQYF
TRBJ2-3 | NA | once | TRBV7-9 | TGTGCCAGCAGCCCCCGGACCGTGGATACGCAGTATTTT | CASSPRTVDTQYF
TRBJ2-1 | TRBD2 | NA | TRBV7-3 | TGTGCCAGCAGCCCTAGCGGGGGTTACAATGAGCAGTTCTTC | CASSPSGGYNEQFF
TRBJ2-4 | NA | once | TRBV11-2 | TGTGCCAGCAGCTTACGAGATCTAGCCAAAAACATTCAGTACTTC | CASSLRDLAKNIQYF
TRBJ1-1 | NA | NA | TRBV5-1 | TGCGCCAGCAGCCTATCAGACAGCCGGAACACTGAAGCTTTCTTT | CASSLSDSRNTEAFF
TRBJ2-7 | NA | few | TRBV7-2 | TGTGCCAGCAGCCCCCAGGTGAGAGAGCAGTACTTC | CASSPQVREQYF
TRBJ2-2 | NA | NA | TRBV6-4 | TGTGCCAGCAGTGAGGTAGGATGGACCGGGGAGCTGTTTTTT | CASSEVGWTGELFF
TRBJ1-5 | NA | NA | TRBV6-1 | TGTGCCAGCAGTGAAACCACGGACAGCGATAGCAATCAGCCCCAGCATTTT | CASSETTDSDSNQPQHF
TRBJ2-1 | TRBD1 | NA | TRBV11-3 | TGTGCCAGCAGCTTTTCCGGACAGGGAGTTTACAATGAGCAGTTCTTC | CASSFSGQGVYNEQFF
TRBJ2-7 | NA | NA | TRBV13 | TGTGCCAGCAGCCAAAGGGCCTTCCTCTCCTACGAGCAGTACTTC | CASSQRAFLSYEQYF
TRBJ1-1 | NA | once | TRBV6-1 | TGTGCCAGCAGGAACAGGTTAGGAGCTTTCTTT | CASRNRLGAFF
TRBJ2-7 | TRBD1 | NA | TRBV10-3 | TGTGCCATCAGCTCCGGGACAGGGCACAACGAGCAGTACTTC | CAISSGTGHNEQYF
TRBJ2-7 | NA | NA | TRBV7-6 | TGTGCCAGCAGCTTATGGGTCTCCTACGAGCAGTACTTC | CASSLWVSYEQYF
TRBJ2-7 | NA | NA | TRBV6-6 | TGTGCCAGCAGCCAGACCCCAGGGGAGCAGTACTTC | CASSQTPGEQYF
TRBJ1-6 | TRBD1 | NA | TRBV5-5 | TGTGCCAGCAGCTCCCGGACAGGGGGCAATTCACCCCTCCACTTT | CASSSRTGGNSPLHF